This TCR beta chain was captured in a study of T cell responses to AZD1222 COVID-19 vaccine. Regarding the study as a whole: After the peak T cell response, and only then, were repertoires sampled. White British donors predominated, females outnumbered males, and clonal diversity was possibly underestimated. Along spike, vaccine-associated CD4 TCRs were found throughout, with dominance at 160-218 and 743-854. Reportedly, close to half of spike-specific TCRs are directed against unmutated variant regions.

The repertoire was sequenced with immunoSEQ multiplex PCR; TCRdb's copy has only in-frame clones and lacks some. The repertoire holds 150,000 to 180,000 clones, roughly nine tenths seen once, with 5.5% in the top ten. Germline V gives CDR1 MNHEY, CDR2 SVGEGT. After removal of 3 bases from V and 1 base from J, the junction contained 6 bases not matched to a gene. The CDR3 runs to 15 residues. As concerns this clone: Its antigen is currently unknown.

The V and J genes are TRBV6-2 or TRBV6-3 and TRBJ2-7; 7 bases fit TRBD2. Sequencing was performed on peripheral blood, taken on day 0 of MenACWY control vaccination. This TCR was sampled from an adult in good health. For the CDR3, the DNA is TGTGCCAGCAGTTATGGCGGGAGAGGATCCTACGAGCAGTACTTC. Translating gives CASSYGGRGSYEQYF.